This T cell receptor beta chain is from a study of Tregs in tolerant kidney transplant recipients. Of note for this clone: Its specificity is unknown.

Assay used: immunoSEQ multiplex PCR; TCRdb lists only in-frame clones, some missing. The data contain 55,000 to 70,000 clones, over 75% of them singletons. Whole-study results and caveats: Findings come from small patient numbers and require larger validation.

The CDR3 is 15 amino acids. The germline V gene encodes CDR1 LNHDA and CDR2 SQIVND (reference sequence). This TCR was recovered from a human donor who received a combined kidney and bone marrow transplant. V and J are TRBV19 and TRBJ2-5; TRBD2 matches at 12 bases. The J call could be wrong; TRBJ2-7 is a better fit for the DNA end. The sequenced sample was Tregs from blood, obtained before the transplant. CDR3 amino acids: CASSAGLAGTYEQYF. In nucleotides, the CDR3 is TGTGCCAGTAGTGCCGGACTAGCGGGAACCTACGAGCAGTACTTC.